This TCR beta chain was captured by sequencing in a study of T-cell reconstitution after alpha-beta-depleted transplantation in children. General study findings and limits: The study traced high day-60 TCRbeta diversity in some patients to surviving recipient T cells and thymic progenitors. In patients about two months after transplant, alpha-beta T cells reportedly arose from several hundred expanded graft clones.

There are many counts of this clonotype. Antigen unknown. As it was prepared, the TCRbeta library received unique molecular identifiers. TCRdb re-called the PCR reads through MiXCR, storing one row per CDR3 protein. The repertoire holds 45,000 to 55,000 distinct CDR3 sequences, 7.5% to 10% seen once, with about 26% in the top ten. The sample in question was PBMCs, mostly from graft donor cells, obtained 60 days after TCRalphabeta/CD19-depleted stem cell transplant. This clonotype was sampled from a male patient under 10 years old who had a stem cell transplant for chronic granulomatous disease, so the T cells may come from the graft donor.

CDR3 bases: TGTGCCAGCAGCTTACCGGGTCCAAATGAAAAACTGTTTTTT. Its protein product is CASSLPGPNEKLFF. J is TRBJ1-4 and V is TRBV13, with unresolved D. CDR1 and CDR2 (germline): PRHDT, FYEKMQ (reference sequence). The V and J ends lost 2 bases and 5 bases respectively, with 9 bases between them. This CDR3 contains 14 residues.